One sample yielded the 26 T cell receptor beta chains listed below, sequenced in a study of shared clonotypes between healthy human individuals. Sequenced by immunoSEQ multiplex PCR; TCRdb stores in-frame clones only, minus some. The profile shows about 490,000 clones, 81% of them singletons. Sample: PBMCs. The receptors come from a woman aged 35 to 49 in good health. Some clones in this sample may be carry-over from other donors' samples.

CDR3 sequence: CASSPEGNYGYTF. The CDR3 coding sequence is TGTGCCAGCTCACCAGAAGGGAACTATGGCTACACCTTC. V usage is TRBV18 and J usage is TRBJ1-2; D uncertain. The CDR3 runs 13 residues. CDR1 and CDR2 from the germline V gene are KGHSH and LQKENI. V was pared by 2 bases and J by 2 bases, with 6 bases between. Full variable domain (missing parts from reference TRBV18 and TRBJ1-2): NAGVMQNPRHLVRRRGQEARLRCSPMKGHSHVYWYRQLPEEGLKFMVYLQKENIIDESGMPKERFSAEFPKEGPSILRIQQVVRGDSAAYFCASSPEGNYGYTFGSGTRLTVV.

V gene TRBV19 combines with J gene TRBJ1-5; D unclear. CDR1 and CDR2 from the germline V gene are LNHDA and SQIVND (reference sequence). This CDR3 region has 13 residues. Trimming left V 0 bases short and J 5 bases short, with 5 bases between. The CDR3 DNA reads TGTGCCAGTAGTATAGAAGAGTATCAGCCCCAGCATTTT. Translated, it gives CASSIEEYQPQHF. The variable domain in full, completed from reference TRBV19 and TRBJ1-5, reads DGGITQSPKYLFRKEGQNVTLSCEQNLNHDAMYWYRQDPGQGLRLIYYSQIVNDFQKGDIAEGYSVSREKKESFPLTVTSAQKNPTAFYLCASSIEEYQPQHFGDGTRLSIL.

As concerns this clone: The sample carries other DNA sequences with the same CDR3. The chain uses TRBV27 and TRBJ1-1; unclear D gene. The CDR3 loop spans 13 amino acids. V lost 5 bases and J 1 base, leaving 8 bases between the germline ends. The germline gives CDR1 MNHEY, CDR2 SMNVEV (reference sequence). The CDR3 sequence is CASSAQRNTEAFF. The CDR3 region has the DNA TGTGCCAGCAGTGCCCAGAGGAACACTGAAGCTTTCTTT.

This clone was detected only once. The CDR3 bases are TGTGCCAGCAGTTTAGGAGGACTAGCGGGAGGGCCCGGCACAGATACGCAGTATTTT. This codes for CASSLGGLAGGPGTDTQYF. The rearrangement joins TRBV27 to TRBJ2-3, with 15 bases matching TRBD2. The germline gives CDR1 MNHEY, CDR2 SMNVEV (reference sequence). The junction had 7 bases not matched to a gene; V was cut back by 2 bases and J by 1 base. The CDR3 covers 19 residues.

The rearrangement uses TRBV5-6 and TRBJ2-2; TRBD1 aligns across 9 bases. The V and J ends lost 6 bases and 4 bases, in that order; junction bases with no gene match: 4. In germline, CDR1 is SGHDT, CDR2 YYEEEE. The CDR3 is 14 amino acids. CDR3 DNA sequence: TGTGCCAGCAAATGGGGACAGGGCACCGGGGAGCTGTTTTTT. Residues: CASKWGQGTGELFF.

Of note for this clone: With only one base between it and a far larger clone, this is likely a read error. The same CDR3 is also encoded by other DNA sequences in this sample. V and J are TRBV11-2 and TRBJ2-7; D could derive from TRBD1 or TRBD2 (5 bases each). Trimming removed 8 bases at V and 4 bases at J, with 24 bases between. The CDR3 extends over 16 amino acids. CDR1 and CDR2 from the germline V gene are SGHAT and FQNNGV. The CDR3 nucleotides are TGTGCCAGCGGGCTGGGGTTGGGGGAGCCTCCATACGAGCAGTACTTC. It codes for CASGLGLGEPPYEQYF.

The chain links TRBV6-5 to TRBJ1-1, with D unresolved. This CDR3 is built from 14 residues. V was trimmed by 0 bases and J by 10 bases, leaving 15 bases between them. The germline gives CDR1 MNHEY, CDR2 SVGAGI. The CDR3: CASSYSGLIRGAFF. The DNA for the CDR3 is TGTGCCAGCAGTTACTCCGGACTTATACGGGGAGCTTTCTTT.

This clone has just one count. V is TRBV28 and J is TRBJ1-4; a possible D gene is TRBD1 (5 bases). The germline V and J ends were trimmed by 1 base and 8 bases, with 11 bases remaining between them. CDR1 is MDHEN, CDR2 SYDVKM, per germline. The CDR3 totals 14 residues. The CDR3 protein is CASSLYGGREKLFF. The CDR3 DNA reads TGTGCCAGCAGTTTATATGGGGGACGAGAAAAACTGTTTTTT.

About this clone: Possible read error: a much larger clone is one base away. Other DNA sequences in the sample encode the same CDR3. The rearrangement uses TRBV5-1 and TRBJ2-6; D unresolved. V was cut by 0 bases and J by 2 bases, with 6 bases left in between. Per germline, CDR1 SGHRS and CDR2 YFSETQ. This CDR3 is 15 amino acids long. In DNA, the CDR3 is TGCGCCAGCAGCTTGGCTGGGACTGGGGCCAACGTCCTGACTTTC. Its translation: CASSLAGTGANVLTF.

The V and J genes are TRBV28 and TRBJ1-2, with D perhaps matching TRBD1 (5 bases). Germline lookup yields CDR1 MDHEN and CDR2 SYDVKM. The CDR3 has 12 amino acids. V dropped 8 bases and J dropped 3 bases, with 10 bases sitting between them. The CDR3 DNA sequence: TGTGCCAGCGCGGGGGTTGACTATGGCTACACCTTC. Translated: CASAGVDYGYTF.

This clone was detected once. This is likely an artifact of a read error, given a far larger clone one base away. Within the sample, other DNA sequences also encode this same CDR3. The chain is built from TRBV5-1 and TRBJ2-5, with D unclear. Germline V gives CDR1 SGHRS, CDR2 YFSETQ. The CDR3 runs 13 residues. Trimming took off 8 bases at V and 5 bases at J, with 16 bases between the two ends. The DNA of the CDR3 is TGCGCCAGTAGTCGAACCGAACGGGAGACCCAGTACTTC. It yields the protein CASSRTERETQYF.

The genes are TRBV7-9 and TRBJ2-3; D not resolved. This CDR3 is built from 13 residues. Germline CDR1 and CDR2: SEHNR and FQNEAQ (reference sequence). Trimming removed 5 bases from V and 2 bases from J, with 8 bases in between. This CDR3 reads CASSTTTTDTQYF. In DNA, the CDR3 is TGTGCCAGCAGCACAACCACCACAGATACGCAGTATTTT.

The chain has TRBV5-4 and TRBJ1-1; 10 nucleotides agree with TRBD1. This CDR3 is built from 18 residues. After removal of 4 bases from V and 4 bases from J, the junction contained 16 bases not matched to a gene. Germline CDR1 is SGHNT and CDR2 is YYREEE (reference sequence). This chain's CDR3 is CASSQGGAPGQGSTEAFF. As DNA, the CDR3 is TGTGCCAGCAGCCAAGGGGGGGCACCGGGACAGGGGTCCACTGAAGCTTTCTTT.

With regard to this clone: Only one base separates this from a far larger clonotype, so it likely reflects a read error. The chain employs TRBV7-9 and TRBJ2-2, with D possibly matching TRBD2 (5 bases). The CDR3 runs to 14 residues. Germline lookup yields CDR1 SEHNR and CDR2 FQNEAQ (reference sequence). CDR3 DNA sequence: TGTGCCAGCAGCCCTAGGGCGTACACCGGGGAGCCGTTTTTT. Protein: CASSPRAYTGEPFF.

The rearrangement links TRBV21-1 to TRBJ2-3; the table's D call of TRBD1 was not tested on the DNA. TRBV21-1 is listed as a pseudogene. The CDR3 is 16 amino acids. This chain's CDR3 is CASSKCRDSSTDTQYF. The CDR3 nucleotides are TGTGCCAGCAGCAAATGTCGGGACAGTAGCACAGATACGCAGTATTTT.

The V and J genes are TRBV29-1 and TRBJ2-1, with TRBD2 as a possible D gene (6 bases). The germline V gene encodes CDR1 SQVTM and CDR2 ANQGSEA. V was cut by 3 bases and J by 3 bases, with 9 bases left in between. The CDR3 has 13 residues. The chain's CDR3 is CSVEGTVYNEQFF. CDR3 DNA sequence: TGCAGCGTTGAGGGGACTGTCTACAATGAGCAGTTCTTC.

In nucleotides, the CDR3 is TGTGCCAGCAGCTTAGAAGGAGGATACAATGAGCAGTTCTTC. It specifies CASSLEGGYNEQFF. This chain joins TRBV7-3 and TRBJ2-1; D possibly corresponds to TRBD2 (5 bases). Per germline, CDR1 SGHTA and CDR2 FQGTGA. CDR3 size: 14 residues. V gave up 2 bases and J gave up 4 bases, with 9 bases separating them.

The sample holds many counts of this clone. The chain couples TRBV28 to TRBJ2-1; 11 bases line up with TRBD1. CDR3 length equals 16 residues. CDR1 is MDHEN, CDR2 SYDVKM, per germline. Trimming at V came to 5 bases and at J to 8 bases, leaving 11 bases not matched to a gene. CDR3 in DNA: TGTGCCAGCAGTCCCTACCCGGGACAGGGGGAACATGAGCAGTTCTTC. It is translated as CASSPYPGQGEHEQFF.

On this clone: A read error likely explains this, since a far larger clone differs by one base. This specimen includes other DNA sequences encoding the same CDR3. V and J are TRBV27 and TRBJ2-1; TRBD2 matches 9 bases. Germline-derived CDR1 and CDR2 are MNHEY and SMNVEV (reference sequence). The V gene end was trimmed by 5 bases and the J gene end by 3 bases; junction bases not matched to a gene: 14. CDR3 length equals 18 residues. Here the CDR3 reads CASSPLGTSRPYYNEQFF. The CDR3 DNA sequence: TGTGCCAGCAGTCCTCTCGGGACTAGCCGGCCTTACTACAATGAGCAGTTCTTC.

As to this clone: The sample carries other DNA sequences with the same CDR3. The chain has TRBV7-2 and TRBJ1-4; 7 nucleotides match TRBD1. The CDR3 is 14 amino acids. CDR1 is SGHTA and CDR2 is FQGNSA in the germline V gene. The trim removed 3 bases at V and 4 bases at J, leaving 2 bases unmatched. CDR3 sequence (DNA): TGTGCCAGCAGCTTCGACAGGGTTAATGAAAAACTGTTTTTT. Translated, it gives CASSFDRVNEKLFF. Full variable domain (outside the CDR3, taken from reference TRBV7-2 and TRBJ1-4): GAGVSQSPSNKVTEKGKDVELRCDPISGHTALYWYRQSLGQGLEFLIYFQGNSAPDKSGLPSDRFSAERTGGSVSTLTIQRTQQEDSAVYLCASSFDRVNEKLFFGSGTQLSVL.

V and J are TRBV28 and TRBJ2-7, with D perhaps matching TRBD2 (6 bases). The CDR3 loop spans 15 amino acids. The ends were cut back, 6 bases at V and 2 bases at J, with 17 bases in the middle. In germline, CDR1 is MDHEN, CDR2 SYDVKM. CDR3 nucleotide sequence: TGTGCCAGCAGCCGGGGAGGACTGGATGCCTACGAGCAGTACTTC. It encodes CASSRGGLDAYEQYF.

As for this clone: Given a much more abundant clone one base away, this may be a read error. The same CDR3 arises from other DNA sequences in this sample as well. V gene TRBV18 combines with J gene TRBJ2-1; D is ambiguous. The germline V gene encodes CDR1 KGHSH and CDR2 LQKENI. The length of the CDR3 is 15 residues. The CDR3 loop reads CASSPPSRSYNEQFF. For the CDR3, the DNA is TGTGCAAGCTCACCCCCTAGTCGGTCCTACAATGAGCAGTTCTTC.

The rearrangement joins TRBV7-6 to TRBJ2-1, with 8 bases matching TRBD2. CDR1 SGHVS and CDR2 FNYEAQ come from the germline V gene. The CDR3 extends over 16 amino acids. V lost 5 bases, J lost 4 bases, and 10 bases stayed unmatched. For the CDR3, the DNA is TGTGCCAGCAGCCCCAGCCTAGCGGGTGGTTACAATGAGCAGTTCTTC. Its translation is CASSPSLAGGYNEQFF.

The rearrangement uses TRBV6-5 and TRBJ2-5, with no clear D. This CDR3 contains 14 residues. V was shortened by 6 bases and J by 7 bases, with 18 bases between the two germline ends. The V gene's germline CDR1 is MNHEY and CDR2 SVGAGI. CDR3 sequence: CASRLLIGGGTQYF. CDR3 bases: TGTGCCAGCAGACTCCTTATCGGCGGTGGGACCCAGTACTTC.

This chain connects TRBV6-1 to TRBJ2-1, with D possibly TRBD2 on 6 matching bases. The CDR3 is 13 amino acids. V shed 10 bases and J shed 8 bases, with 18 bases lying between them. The germline V gene has CDR1 MNHNS and CDR2 SASEGT. In DNA form, the CDR3 reads TGTGCCACTGGGGTAGCGGCGTTGGATGAGCAGTTCTTC. Encoded protein: CATGVAALDEQFF.

The table lists this clone with a few counts. Other DNA sequences in the sample encode the same CDR3. The chain combines TRBV7-2 with TRBJ1-2, with D maybe TRBD1 (5 bases). The V gene lost 5 bases and the J gene lost 3 bases, with 10 bases spanning the gap. CDR3 size: 13 residues. Germline assignment: CDR1 SGHTA and CDR2 FQGNSA. The CDR3 DNA reads as TGTGCCAGCAGCCTAGACAGATACTATGGCTACACCTTC. Its protein product is CASSLDRYYGYTF.